This T cell receptor beta chain comes out of a study of CD8 T cells in Susac syndrome. Study context: Blood was drawn from patients with Susac syndrome. At that point, they were therapy-naive, on corticosteroids, or on intravenous immunoglobulin alone.

Comments on this clonotype: Its antigen is still unknown.

The CDR3 is made up of 19 amino acids. The V segment lost 1 base and the J segment 5 bases; nucleotides outside the gene matches: 14. Germline V gene data show CDR1 as SEHNR and CDR2 as FQNEAQ (reference sequence). The study, taken as a whole, reports: The CD4+ T cell repertoire of patients with Susac syndrome showed no detectable clonal expansion.

Reverse transcription used roughly 0.5 to 1 ug RNA and random hexamers. TCRdb reprocessed the immunoSEQ multiplex PCR reads with MiXCR, giving one entry per CDR3 protein. Among 150,000 to 200,000 distinct CDR3 sequences listed, over 75% were seen once. The sample was CD4+ T cells from PBMCs. The clonotype comes from a human donor with Susac syndrome. The chain joins TRBV7-9 to TRBJ2-5; 12 bases align to TRBD2. This CDR3 is CASSLDRRVGLAGRETQYF. In nucleotides, the CDR3 is TGTGCCAGCAGCTTAGACAGGAGAGTCGGACTAGCGGGAAGGGAGACCCAGTACTTC.